This TCR beta chain is drawn from a study of blood T cell repertoires in COVID-19. Across the study: From T cells, B-cell-depleted T cells, or PBMCs came the material, which was cDNA or gDNA.

Germline V CDR1 and CDR2: SGHRS, YFSETQ. V dropped 4 bases and J dropped 3; count of bases not matched to a gene: 6. This CDR3 has 16 residues. Enrollees, roughly 18 to 95 years old, lived in approximately 25 US areas. Cohorts were determined from participant-reported clinical history. Original data processing: Using reference gene primer amplification, nucleated cell counts were estimated. This table comes from immunoSEQ multiplex PCR, and its TCRdb copy is limited to in-frame clones, with some not included. D and trimming come from the DNA, and the V and J calls and clone size come from that table. The sample has 130,000 to 150,000 clones; around 90% are singletons.

V is TRBV5-1 and J is TRBJ2-3; 12 bases are a match to TRBD2. The sequencing input was PBMCs or T cells enriched from blood (not recorded which). This sequence was found in a woman in her thirties or forties who had been exposed to COVID-19. CDR3 bases: TGCGCCAGCAGCCCGATGACTAGCGGGGGAACAGATACGCAGTATTTT. It yields the protein CASSPMTSGGTDTQYF.